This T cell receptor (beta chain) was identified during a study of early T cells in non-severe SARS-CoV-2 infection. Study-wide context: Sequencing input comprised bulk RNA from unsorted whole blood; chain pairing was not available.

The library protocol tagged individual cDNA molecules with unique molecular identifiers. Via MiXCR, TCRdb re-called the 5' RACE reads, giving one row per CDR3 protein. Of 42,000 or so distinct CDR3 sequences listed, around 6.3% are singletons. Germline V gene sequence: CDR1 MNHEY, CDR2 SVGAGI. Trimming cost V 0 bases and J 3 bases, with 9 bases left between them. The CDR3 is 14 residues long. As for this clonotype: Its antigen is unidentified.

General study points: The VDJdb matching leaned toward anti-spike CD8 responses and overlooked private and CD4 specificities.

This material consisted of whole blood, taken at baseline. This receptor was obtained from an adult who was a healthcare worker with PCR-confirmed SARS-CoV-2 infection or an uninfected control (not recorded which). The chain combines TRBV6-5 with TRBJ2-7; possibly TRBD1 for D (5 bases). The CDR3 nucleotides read TGTGCCAGCAGTTACTCCGAACAGGTCTACGAGCAGTACTTC. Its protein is CASSYSEQVYEQYF.